This T cell receptor (beta chain) was retrieved from a study of identical twins (TCRdb year 2016). For context, the study as a whole: To test whether fetal clonotypes persist, the study used deep sequencing on TCR alpha and beta repertoires from monozygotic twins, unrelated adults of various ages, and cord blood. To rule out contamination, the twin experiments were replicated at different times with different library preparation protocols.

Library generation was performed with 5' RACE. Reads for this sample came from an Illumina HiSeq 2000. A universal primer binding site was introduced by template switching, and a unique molecular identifier was present in the final cDNA, enabling accurate counting of TCR cDNA molecules. Specific primers in the conserved constant-segment region were used to synthesize first-strand cDNA for TCR alpha and beta chains. To control for contamination, each cDNA library was double barcoded with a SMART-Mk sample barcode plus Illumina barcodes. TruSeq adapter sequences, together with Illumina sample barcodes, were added in two successive PCR steps. TCR alpha and beta cDNA libraries were sequenced on the Illumina HiSeq platform with custom primers. On the study's bioinformatics: MiGEC was used to process raw reads and extract unique molecular identifiers, and MiXCR was used to find CDR3 positions. For each individual, recombination models were inferred using an EM algorithm with the repgenHMM and IGoR tools. The tcR package in R was used for shared clonotype analysis, with sharing normalized by the product of cloneset sizes. To study raw recombination free of thymic and clonal selection effects, out-of-frame nonproductive sequences were analyzed. TCRdb applied fastp at Q25 and MiXCR to the public reads, then kept only in-frame beta chains. Identical CDR3 proteins give one entry, which carries the most common genes and DNA. The V and J calls follow TCRdb's processing rather than the paper's. The sample table holds hundreds of thousands of distinct CDR3 sequences, of which 7.1% were seen once. In total, the top ten clones hold 1.6% of the sample.

The sample holds a few counts of this clonotype. It has no known antigen specificity. Qualities for individual bases were not recorded, and no much larger clone is one base off. What the research found in general, with its limitations: Out-of-frame TCR alpha sharing in monozygotic twins was systematically underestimated by recombination models, whereas sharing between unrelated individuals was in agreement with the recombination models. Fewer insertions were carried by abundant cord blood beta clonotypes; a weaker similar trend was observed in young adult naive repertoires, while no such trend was observed in memory repertoires. Because the same donors could not be followed over many years, conclusions were based on cross-sectional statistical analysis. Out-of-frame TCR alpha sequences shared between twins showed an excess of low generation-probability sequences compared with coincidental sharing between unrelated individuals. Zero-insertion analyses could be partly confounded by invariant T cells such as MAIT and iNKT, although diverse VJ usage argued against such confounding for most clonotypes. The excess sharing between twins in beta out-of-frame sequences was weaker because fewer shared sequences reduced the signal-to-noise ratio.

Every donor in the study was a healthy Caucasian. The twin cohort consisted of three pairs of female monozygotic twins, all aged roughly 18 to 29 years. The RNA used for TCR libraries was isolated from peripheral blood mononuclear cells. The V and J ends are trimmed by 4 bases and 4 bases, leaving 20 bases between them. CDR1 SGHRS and CDR2 YFSETQ were looked up in the germline V gene. The CDR3 spans 16 residues, from the cysteine through the phenylalanine. CDR3 DNA is the only sequence kept; it has 48 bases, read in frame from the first base. The sample also formed part of further work on yellow fever vaccine responses in identical twins. As described in the second report: According to the authors, in identical twins the way T cells responded to vaccination appeared partly convergent and partly personalized. In identical twins, the study followed T cell clones that responded to the vaccine with precision.

The chain is encoded by TRBV5-1 joined to TRBJ1-2; D gene: possibly TRBD1, on 5 matching bases. Sequencing used PBMCs. The TCR sequence derives from a woman between 18 and 30 years old in good health. CDR3 loop: CASSPTGGGLAYGYTF. DNA sequence: TGCGCCAGCAGCCCCACCGGGGGGGGTCTCGCCTATGGCTACACCTTC.